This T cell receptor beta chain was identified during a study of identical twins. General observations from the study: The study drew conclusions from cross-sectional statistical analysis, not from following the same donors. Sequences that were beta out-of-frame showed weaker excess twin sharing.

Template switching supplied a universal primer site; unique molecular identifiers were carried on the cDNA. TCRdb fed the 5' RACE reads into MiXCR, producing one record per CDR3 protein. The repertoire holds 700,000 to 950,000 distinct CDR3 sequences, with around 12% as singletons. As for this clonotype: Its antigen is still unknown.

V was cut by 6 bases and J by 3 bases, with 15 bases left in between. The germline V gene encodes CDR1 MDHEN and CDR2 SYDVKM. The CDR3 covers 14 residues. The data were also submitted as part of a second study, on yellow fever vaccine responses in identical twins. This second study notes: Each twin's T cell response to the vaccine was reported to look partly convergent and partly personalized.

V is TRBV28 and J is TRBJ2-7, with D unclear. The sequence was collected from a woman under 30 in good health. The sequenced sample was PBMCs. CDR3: CASSHRVADYEQYF. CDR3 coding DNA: TGTGCCAGCAGCCACCGGGTGGCAGACTACGAGCAGTACTTC.